This T cell receptor beta chain was retrieved from a study of shared clonotypes between healthy human individuals (dated by TCRdb to 2018 to 2021). Looking at the study overall: The cohort included a few men and a couple of women between 18 and 49 years of age. Per donor, three plates each were used for CD4 naive and CD4 memory, two for CD8 naive, and one for CD8 memory. The study deeply sequenced blood TCR repertoires of about 5 healthy adults to estimate repertoire size and the extent of clonotype sharing between individuals. To increase sequencing depth and limit assay-specific biases, different laboratories used diverse techniques to prepare libraries and sequence TCR repertoires. Per donor, leukapheresis produced somewhere between about 0.94 and 9 billion PBMCs.

With regard to this clone: The target of this receptor is not known. No per-base quality is available; no much larger clone lies one base away.

Overall study outcomes, separate from this receptor: Clonotypes shared by all four sorted-subset donors showed higher generation probabilities than non-shared clonotypes. The small number of donors limited the genetic and exposure-history diversity represented. Based on pairwise subsampling, the degree of clonotype sharing among donors was expected to be affected by sequencing depth. Larger estimated clonotype richness was generally found for naive subsets than for memory subsets. Only blood was sampled, and tissue TCR repertoires likely differ from those in blood. Around 5% of naive CD4, 3% to 4% of naive CD8, approximately 2% of memory CD4, and around 0.42% of memory CD8 clonotypes were shared across a few donors. Rarefaction of sorted-subset datasets indicated incomplete sequencing despite the large sequencing depth.

Healthy HIV-negative adults with no recently reported acute infections or vaccinations were included as donors. Every donor was a Caucasian adult residing in Nashville, Tennessee, USA. CD4+ T cells were enriched by magnetic negative selection, after which naive cells were positively selected on CD45RA and the negative fraction was taken as the memory subset. After blood collection by leukapheresis, PBMCs were isolated using Ficoll-Histopaque density gradient centrifugation and then cryopreserved in the vapor phase of liquid nitrogen. Analytical flow cytometry was used to check the purity and quantity of every magnetically sorted T cell population. Each sorted fraction had its genomic DNA isolated and then quantified by UV absorbance on a Nanodrop 2000c. Using the deep immunoSEQ assay, TCR CDR3 regions were amplified from genomic DNA by multiplex PCR. For each cell subset, the extracted genomic DNA was distributed evenly across all wells of several immunoSEQ 96-well plates, and each plate served as one replicate. For sorted subsets, around 200 ng genomic DNA, equal to tens of thousands of T cell genomes, was loaded into each replicate PCR. The purified libraries were quantified using a Qubit 3.0 fluorometer, sized with a Bioanalyzer 2100, and then quantified again using the KAPA Library Quantification kit. Every immunoSEQ 96-well plate was sequenced on a dedicated single-read 150-cycle Illumina NextSeq 550 flow cell. In the source study's methods: Because the immunoSEQ output held only junctional sequences and lacked quality scores, the filtering could not match the filtering applied to full-length reads. To assign V/J genes and CDR3, sequences were annotated against IMGT germline references using PyIR, a Python wrapper for IgBLAST v1.9. Any read was removed if the V/J assignment was weak (E-value above 1e-6), the CDR3 was missing, or the read contained stop codons, out-of-frame junctions, or ambiguous translated residues. V3J clonotypes were defined as sequences sharing an identical inferred V gene, J gene, and CDR3 amino acid sequence. To compute the percentage overlap between repertoires, the number of shared unique clonotypes was divided by the size of the smaller repertoire. RTK rarefaction, the Chao1 estimator, and Recon v2.1 estimates of unobserved clonotypes were used to assess repertoire richness. Generation probabilities were computed with OLGA for all TCRbeta clonotypes obtained by the gDNA method from a handful of donors. Imported from immuneACCESS, the table was reduced by TCRdb to in-frame sequences with V and J called. These copies leave out some clones; in studies compared against another copy, an unresolved V gene accounts for under half, and the cause of the remainder is not known. V, J and clone size reflect that table, while D and trimming were determined from the DNA. The sample has a few million clones on record, 90% to 95% of them singletons. Together, the top ten hold 0.14% of the sample.

The CDR3 holds 18 amino acids from the cysteine to the phenylalanine. The retained sequence is limited to the CDR3, 54 bases, with the frame set at the first base. Trimming takes 4 bases off V and 4 bases off J; junction bases not matched to a gene: 11. Taken from the germline V gene, the CDR1 and CDR2 loops are MGHRA and YSYEKL. The receptor was isolated from a young man in good health. Sequencing input: naive CD4+ T cells sorted from blood. The label giving this sample's cell subset or site can be read as: CD45RA+ positively selected. The V and J segments used are TRBV4-1 and TRBJ1-5, and TRBD1 matches 12 of the central bases. The CDR3 sequence is CASSRGTGGPGPNQPQHF. The DNA sequence is as follows: TGCGCCAGCAGCCGAGGGACAGGGGGCCCGGGCCCAAATCAGCCCCAGCATTTT.